This T cell receptor beta chain was documented in a study of blood T cell repertoires in COVID-19. The overall study: Acute and convalescent COVID-19 samples came from the United States, Italy and Spain.

Deletions cut 0 bases from V and 6 bases from J, with 10 bases between. In germline, CDR1 is SGHRS, CDR2 YFSETQ. This CDR3 contains 15 residues. The method was immunoSEQ multiplex PCR; TCRdb's version includes in-frame clones alone and lacks a portion of them. The data contain roughly 160,000 clones, roughly 82% of them seen just once; the ten biggest clones take up 11%. A word on this clone: This sample includes further DNA sequences coding for the same CDR3.

This sequence joins TRBV5-1 and TRBJ1-6; D call uncertain. The receptor was isolated from a man aged 45 to 65 who had recovered from COVID-19. Sample: PBMCs or T cells enriched from blood (not recorded which). CDR3 sequence reads: CASSLDGQLNSPLHF. The CDR3 DNA reads as TGCGCCAGCAGCTTGGATGGGCAGCTTAATTCACCCCTCCACTTT.